Presented here are 5 T cell receptor beta chains from one specimen sequenced in a study. TCRdb re-called the RT-PCR reads with MiXCR, one entry per CDR3 protein. This sample yields hundreds of thousands of distinct CDR3 sequences, of which 14% are seen a single time; 3.6% belongs to the top ten. The sample comprised memory CD4+ T cells from blood. All receptors derive from a female donor in good health, serving as a healthy control.

This clonotype was picked up a small number of times. The chain employs TRBV3-1 and TRBJ2-1; D call uncertain. CDR3 length: 12 residues. V lost 0 bases to trimming and J lost 10 bases, with 7 bases between them. CDR1 and CDR2 from the germline V gene are LGHDT and YNNKEL (reference sequence). CDR3 sequence reads: CASSQERIEQFF. The CDR3 DNA reads TGTGCCAGCAGCCAAGAGAGGATAGAGCAGTTCTTC.

The genes are TRBV11-1 and TRBJ2-6; perhaps TRBD1 as D (5 bases). Deletions cut 0 bases from V and 4 bases from J, with 13 bases between. This CDR3 has 17 amino acids. Per germline, CDR1 SGHAT and CDR2 FQDESV (reference sequence). Here the CDR3 DNA reads TGTGCCAGCAGCTTAGCCCCCTCCAGGGAAGGGGCCAACGTCCTGACTTTC. It yields the protein CASSLAPSREGANVLTF.

The J gene is TRBJ1-1, the V gene TRBV3-1; D is undetermined. Germline-derived CDR1 and CDR2 are LGHDT and YNNKEL (reference sequence). The CDR3 is 15 amino acids. The V gene lost 3 bases and the J gene lost 2 bases, with 13 bases spanning the gap. The chain's CDR3 is CASSQTVQRNTEAFF. CDR3 nucleotide sequence: TGTGCCAGCAGCCAGACGGTTCAGAGAAACACTGAAGCTTTCTTT.

This clonotype came up a few times. V usage is TRBV20-1 and J usage is TRBJ1-5, with D perhaps TRBD1 (5 bases). CDR3 length: 18 amino acids. Trimming cost V 0 bases and J 0 bases, with 18 bases left between them. Per the germline V gene, CDR1 is DFQATT and CDR2 is SNEGSKA (reference sequence). The CDR3 sequence: CSARDPGRIFDSNQPQHF. In DNA, the CDR3 is TGCAGTGCTAGAGATCCGGGGCGTATCTTTGATAGCAATCAGCCCCAGCATTTT.

This clonotype occurred many times. This chain links TRBV29-1 with TRBJ1-1, with unresolved D. Looked up from germline, CDR1 is SQVTM and CDR2 is ANQGSEA. Between the trimmed V and J ends, which lost 2 bases and 2 bases, there was a span of 9 bases. The CDR3 is 13 residues long. The CDR3 region is CSVEWGRNTEAFF. The CDR3 DNA is TGCAGCGTTGAATGGGGAAGAAACACTGAAGCTTTCTTT.